Listed below are T cell receptor beta chains from one sample, sequenced in a study of cytomegalovirus exposure and HLA in healthy donors. The protocol was immunoSEQ multiplex PCR, while the TCRdb copy is restricted to in-frame clones and leaves out a portion. Of about 200,000 clones in the sample, 80% to 90% were seen once. Material: PBMCs. The receptors derive from a woman between 18 and 29 years old in good health and CMV-seropositive. CDR3s include the opening cysteine and the closing phenylalanine or tryptophan. Fields, in order: D gene, J gene, V gene, CDR3 length, CDR3 protein, CDR3 DNA. The D gene is left open where the match is weak.

d_gene: TRBD2; j_gene: TRBJ2-7; v_gene: TRBV6-6; len: 14; CDR3aa: CASGFSGSIDEQYF; CDR3nt: TGTGCCAGCGGATTTAGCGGGAGTATCGACGAGCAGTACTTC
d_gene: TRBD1; j_gene: TRBJ1-2; v_gene: TRBV28; len: 16; CDR3aa: CASSPHMGQGYHGYTF; CDR3nt: TGTGCCAGCAGCCCCCATATGGGACAGGGGTATCACGGCTACACCTTC
d_gene: NA; j_gene: TRBJ1-1; v_gene: TRBV30; len: 18; CDR3aa: CAWSVLRSGRVRGTEAFF; CDR3nt: TGTGCCTGGAGTGTTCTTAGATCAGGGAGGGTCCGGGGCACTGAAGCTTTCTTT
d_gene: NA; j_gene: TRBJ1-1; v_gene: TRBV6-6; len: 13; CDR3aa: CASRPEMNTEAFF; CDR3nt: TGTGCCAGCAGACCGGAGATGAACACTGAAGCTTTCTTT
d_gene: NA; j_gene: TRBJ1-1; v_gene: TRBV15; len: 15; CDR3aa: CATSSLGRGAAEAFF; CDR3nt: TGTGCCACCAGCAGCCTAGGGAGGGGGGCCGCTGAAGCTTTCTTT
d_gene: NA; j_gene: TRBJ1-1; v_gene: TRBV30; len: 12; CDR3aa: CAWSGGGSGAFF; CDR3nt: TGTGCCTGGAGCGGGGGGGGCAGTGGAGCTTTCTTT
d_gene: NA; j_gene: TRBJ2-7; v_gene: TRBV19; len: 16; CDR3aa: CASSIESPALSYEQYF; CDR3nt: TGTGCCAGTAGTATAGAATCCCCTGCGCTATCCTACGAGCAGTACTTC
d_gene: NA; j_gene: TRBJ2-1; v_gene: TRBV9; len: 13; CDR3aa: CASSVGGGTEQFF; CDR3nt: TGTGCCAGCAGCGTAGGCGGGGGCACTGAGCAGTTCTTC
d_gene: NA; j_gene: TRBJ2-1; v_gene: TRBV6-5; len: 16; CDR3aa: CASSYSSTGSYNEQFF; CDR3nt: TGTGCCAGCAGTTATTCTTCGACAGGATCCTACAATGAGCAGTTCTTC
d_gene: TRBD2; j_gene: TRBJ2-7; v_gene: TRBV19; len: 14; CDR3aa: CASSLKRENHEQYF; CDR3nt: TGTGCCAGTAGTCTCAAGCGGGAGAACCACGAGCAGTACTTC
d_gene: NA; j_gene: TRBJ2-4; v_gene: TRBV27; len: 15; CDR3aa: CASSRNTVAKNIQYF; CDR3nt: TGTGCCAGCAGCCGAAACACAGTAGCCAAAAACATTCAGTACTTC